The sequence of this TCR beta chain was determined in a study of human T cells and chemical hapten exposure. Study results and limitations: Among expanded TCRs, significantly more large CDR3 similarity clusters formed than among controls.

This clonotype was observed at least ten times. Its antigen is unknown. The CDR3 loop spans 12 amino acids. Germline lookup yields CDR1 PRHDT and CDR2 FYEKMQ (reference sequence). Unmatched junction bases numbered 3, after V lost 6 bases and J lost 8 bases. TCRdb processed the RACE reads anew with MiXCR; each CDR3 protein has one entry. The data contain about 82,000 distinct CDR3 sequences, 10% to 15% of them singletons. Time point of the sample: patch test 3, about 24 weeks after DPC sensitization. Specified treatment: therapeutic diphenylcyclopropenone sensitization with weekly scalp DPC. The TCR comes from a woman between 50 and 59 years old with alopecia areata. Some clones in this sample may be carry-over from other donors' samples. The chain employs TRBV13 and TRBJ2-1, with 8 nucleotides matching TRBD1. The sequences come from whole blood, collected in connection with sensitization to the hapten diphenylcyclopropenone (DPC). This chain's CDR3 is CASRGRGHEQFF. The CDR3, as DNA: TGTGCCAGCAGAGGCAGGGGGCATGAGCAGTTCTTC. The variable domain in full, with the rest retrieved from reference TRBV13 and TRBJ2-1, is AAGVIQSPRHLIKEKRETATLKCYPIPRHDTVYWYQQGPGQDPQFLISFYEKMQSDKGSIPDRFSAQQFSDYHSELNMSSLELGDSALYFCASRGRGHEQFFGPGTRLTVL.